Below, 28 T cell receptor beta chains from the same sample are listed, as sequenced in a study of T-cell memory formation after mild COVID-19. TCRdb re-called the 5' RACE reads through MiXCR, storing one row per CDR3 protein. Of approximately 340,000 distinct CDR3 sequences in the sample, 10% to 15% were seen once. Sequencing was carried out using PBMCs or a T cell subset sorted from them (not recorded which). The receptor set was obtained from a man aged 18 to 29 who had mild COVID-19 (a few samples of this study predate the infection). Cell type and time point are not known.

This chain connects TRBV12-3 or TRBV12-4 to TRBJ1-6; 7 bases fit TRBD1. The CDR3 is 13 amino acids. J gave up 8 bases and V 6 bases, and 4 bases lay outside the gene matches. Here the CDR3 reads CASSWDSDSPLHF. In DNA, the CDR3 is TGTGCCAGCAGCTGGGACAGCGATTCACCCCTCCACTTT.

This chain uses TRBV6-2 or TRBV6-3 with TRBJ1-2, with D unclear. Trimming pared 2 bases from V and 0 bases from J, leaving 1 base between. Germline CDR1 MNHEY, CDR2 SVGEGT. The CDR3 spans 12 residues. This CDR3 reads CASSYTNYGYTF. CDR3 DNA sequence: TGTGCCAGCAGTTACACTAACTATGGCTACACCTTC.

This clonotype was counted a few times. The chain employs TRBV7-2 and TRBJ2-7; TRBD2 is a possible D gene (5 bases). The CDR3 is made up of 15 amino acids. Germline V gives CDR1 SGHTA, CDR2 FQGNSA. V lost 3 bases and J lost 0, with 12 bases in between. The CDR3 region is CASSFSPSGSYEQYF. The DNA of the CDR3 is TGTGCCAGCAGCTTTAGCCCCAGCGGCTCCTACGAGCAGTACTTC.

This clonotype was seen only a few times. This chain joins TRBV20-1 and TRBJ1-1; TRBD1 might be the D (6 bases). Trimming pared 5 bases from V and 0 bases from J, leaving 13 bases between. Germline V gene lookup returns CDR1 DFQATT and CDR2 SNEGSKA (reference sequence). The CDR3 consists of 14 residues. DNA for the CDR3: TGCAGTGCTTCACACAGGGTCATGAACACTGAAGCTTTCTTT. The encoded protein is CSASHRVMNTEAFF.

The table lists this clonotype with a few counts. The chain couples TRBV29-1 to TRBJ2-2, with no clear D. Trimming removed 4 bases at V and 4 bases at J, with 10 bases between. Germline-derived CDR1 and CDR2 are SQVTM and ANQGSEA. The CDR3 has 13 amino acids. The CDR3 sequence is CSVAGPITGELFF. The CDR3, as DNA: TGCAGCGTTGCTGGGCCCATCACCGGGGAGCTGTTTTTT.

This clonotype showed up just a few times. This sequence joins TRBV7-6 and TRBJ1-1; no clear D. V gave up 2 bases and J gave up 3 bases, with 7 bases separating them. This CDR3 comprises 13 residues. Germline V lookup: CDR1 SGHVS, CDR2 FNYEAQ. In nucleotides, the CDR3 is TGTGCCAGCAGCTTAAGACCATACACTGAAGCTTTCTTT. Translated, it gives CASSLRPYTEAFF.

This clonotype was seen repeatedly, ten times or more. The chain couples TRBV12-3 or TRBV12-4 to TRBJ2-4; TRBD1 matches at 7 bases. The junction had 7 bases not matched to a gene; V was cut back by 4 bases and J by 7 bases. The CDR3 has 14 amino acids. This CDR3 is CASSYEGAINIQYF. The CDR3 DNA reads TGTGCCAGCAGTTACGAGGGGGCCATCAACATTCAGTACTTC.

This clonotype was recorded at least ten times. This sequence joins TRBV29-1 and TRBJ1-1; D not resolved. There are 10 residues in the CDR3. Deletions cut 4 bases from V and 2 bases from J, with 2 bases between. Germline V gene sequence: CDR1 SQVTM, CDR2 ANQGSEA. CDR3 coding DNA: TGCAGCGTTGGAAACACTGAAGCTTTCTTT. It specifies CSVGNTEAFF.

This clonotype turned up a few times. The chain couples TRBV6-2 or TRBV6-3 to TRBJ2-1; TRBD1 aligns across 10 bases. J was trimmed by 8 bases and V by 6 bases; bases with no gene match: 10. This CDR3 spans 15 amino acids. Germline values: CDR1 MNHEY, CDR2 SVGEGT. CDR3 in DNA: TGTGCCAGCAGCTCCGGACAGGGGGGTTCGGATGAGCAGTTCTTC. Translated, it gives CASSSGQGGSDEQFF.

The rearrangement uses TRBV13 and TRBJ2-1; 9 bases line up with TRBD2. This CDR3 has 16 amino acids. CDR1 is PRHDT and CDR2 is FYEKMQ in the germline V gene (reference sequence). Germline trimming cut 2 bases from V and 8 bases from J; bases unmatched to any gene: 10. The CDR3 DNA reads TGTGCCAGCAGCTTACCCGGGAAGGGACTAGCAGATGAGCAGTTCTTC. Translation: CASSLPGKGLADEQFF.

The chain employs TRBV7-2 and TRBJ2-5, with TRBD1 matching over 7 bases. The CDR3 extends over 14 amino acids. J was trimmed by 4 bases and V by 3 bases; bases with no gene match: 5. CDR1 is SGHTA and CDR2 is FQGNSA in the germline V gene. The CDR3 is CASSFRTGRETQYF. CDR3 coding DNA: TGTGCCAGCAGCTTCAGGACAGGCCGAGAGACCCAGTACTTC.

The CDR3 reads CASSYKPPRDGMNTEAFF. CDR3 DNA: TGTGCCAGCAGTTACAAACCACCCCGGGACGGAATGAACACTGAAGCTTTCTTT. The V gene is TRBV6-5, the J gene TRBJ1-1; tentative D call: TRBD1 (5 bases). Germline CDR1 reads MNHEY; CDR2 reads SVGAGI. The ends were cut back, 2 bases at V and 0 bases at J, with 19 bases in the middle. The CDR3 sequence is 18 residues long.

This clonotype showed up just a few times. The rearrangement joins TRBV4-1 to TRBJ1-5, with no clear D. The CDR3 loop spans 17 amino acids. V lost 1 base and J lost 2, with 15 bases in between. Germline CDR1 MGHRA, CDR2 YSYEKL. The CDR3 loop reads CASSQGPGQMRNQPQHF. The DNA for the CDR3 is TGCGCCAGCAGCCAAGGGCCCGGGCAGATGCGCAATCAGCCCCAGCATTTT.

The chain couples TRBV12-3 or TRBV12-4 to TRBJ1-1, with a weak D call TRBD1 (5 bases). There are 14 residues in the CDR3. V was shortened by 6 bases and J by 4 bases, with 15 bases between the two germline ends. CDR3 nucleotides: TGTGCCAGCAGCTCCGGGACTGTTGTCACTGAAGCTTTCTTT. Its protein is CASSSGTVVTEAFF.

V usage is TRBV10-3 and J usage is TRBJ1-5; D is unresolved. V lost 4 bases, J lost 5 bases, and 9 bases lay in between. CDR3 size: 13 residues. Germline assignment: CDR1 ENHRY and CDR2 SYGVKD. This CDR3 reads CAISGGYDQPQHF. The CDR3 nucleotides are TGTGCCATCAGTGGGGGATACGATCAGCCCCAGCATTTT.

The rearrangement joins TRBV13 to TRBJ1-1; D is possibly TRBD1 (5 bases). Trimming stripped 2 bases from V and 4 bases from J, with 14 bases between. The germline CDR1 and CDR2 sequences are PRHDT and FYEKMQ (reference sequence). This CDR3 is 15 amino acids long. For the CDR3, the DNA is TGTGCCAGCAGCTTACTGGGGCGGGGGTCCACTGAAGCTTTCTTT. Translation: CASSLLGRGSTEAFF.

The genes are TRBV7-2 and TRBJ1-5; D gene ambiguous. V lost 5 bases to trimming and J lost 3 bases, with 17 bases between them. The CDR3 totals 16 residues. Germline CDR1 and CDR2: SGHTA and FQGNSA. CDR3 sequence: CASSAEARAFNQPQHF. Here the CDR3 DNA reads TGTGCCAGCAGCGCGGAGGCCCGGGCCTTCAATCAGCCCCAGCATTTT.

The table lists this clonotype with a few counts. V and J are TRBV18 and TRBJ1-2; 10 bases match TRBD1. V shed 3 bases and J 4 bases; nucleotides not matched to a gene: 2. Germline V gene sequence: CDR1 KGHSH, CDR2 LQKENI. This CDR3 spans 14 amino acids. CDR3 DNA sequence: TGTGCCAGCTCACCTTGGACAGGGGGCTATGGCTACACCTTC. It yields the protein CASSPWTGGYGYTF. The full variable domain, completed using reference TRBV18 and TRBJ1-2, is NAGVMQNPRHLVRRRGQEARLRCSPMKGHSHVYWYRQLPEEGLKFMVYLQKENIIDESGMPKERFSAEFPKEGPSILRIQQVVRGDSAAYFCASSPWTGGYGYTFGSGTRLTVV.

The table lists this clonotype with a few counts. The rearrangement links TRBV5-1 to TRBJ2-5; the D is unclear. The CDR3 is made up of 13 amino acids. The V end was cut by 3 bases, the J end by 5 bases, with 11 bases between. CDR1 is SGHRS, CDR2 YFSETQ, per germline. For the CDR3, the DNA is TGCGCCAGCAGCTCCCCGTCTAAGGAGACCCAGTACTTC. As protein: CASSSPSKETQYF.

This clonotype was seen a handful of times. The chain recombines TRBV5-1 with TRBJ2-7; D is possibly TRBD1 (6 bases). V was trimmed by 0 bases and J by 7 bases, leaving 17 bases between them. The CDR3 runs 15 residues. Germline assignment: CDR1 SGHRS and CDR2 YFSETQ. In DNA form, the CDR3 reads TGCGCCAGCAGCTTGGGAACAGGGATAAGGCGTGAGCAGTACGTC. Its translation: CASSLGTGIRREQYV.

This clonotype was found many times. J is TRBJ2-3 and V is TRBV7-8; maybe TRBD2 (6 bases). CDR3 size: 13 residues. Germline lookup yields CDR1 SGHVS and CDR2 FQNEAQ. The ends were cut back, 1 base at V and 9 bases at J, with 11 bases in the middle. CDR3 in amino acids: CASSLDSGITQYF. CDR3 in DNA: TGTGCCAGCAGCTTAGATAGCGGTATAACGCAGTATTTT.

This clonotype was counted only a few times. The V call is TRBV7-6, the J call TRBJ2-1; TRBD1 or TRBD2 may be the D gene (5 bases each). The CDR3 sequence is 17 residues long. Trimming removed 2 bases from V and 7 bases from J, with 21 bases in between. Germline CDR1 reads SGHVS; CDR2 reads FNYEAQ. In nucleotides, the CDR3 is TGTGCCAGCAGCTTACGAGCAGGGACCACCCCTGAGAATGAGCAGTTCTTC. It specifies CASSLRAGTTPENEQFF.

The chain joins TRBV5-1 to TRBJ1-5; TRBD1 is a possible D gene (6 bases). The CDR3 contains 15 residues. Trimming removed 0 bases from V and 7 bases from J, with 14 bases in between. CDR1 and CDR2 (germline): SGHRS, YFSETQ. This chain's CDR3 is CASSLAGVEGQPQHF. The CDR3 coding sequence is TGCGCCAGCAGCTTGGCAGGGGTCGAGGGGCAGCCCCAGCATTTT.

This chain connects TRBV10-1 to TRBJ2-7, with 8 bases fitting TRBD1. Germline V gene lookup returns CDR1 WNHNN and CDR2 SYGVQD (reference sequence). This CDR3 region has 15 residues. V gave up 0 bases and J gave up 6 bases; unmatched junction bases: 7. The CDR3 DNA reads TGCGCCAGCAGTGAGTCCCGGACAGGGTGGCTCGAGCAGTACTTC. Translation gives CASSESRTGWLEQYF.

This clonotype occurred a few times. The genes are TRBV24-1 and TRBJ2-7; D ambiguous. This CDR3 is 15 amino acids long. Germline V CDR1 and CDR2: KGHDR, SFDVKD. V lost 0 bases and J lost 6, with 14 bases in between. The CDR3 sequence: CATSDLYRRAVEQYV. In nucleotides, the CDR3 is TGTGCCACCAGTGATTTGTATCGTAGAGCTGTCGAGCAGTACGTC.

The chain links TRBV5-1 to TRBJ2-5; D is ambiguous. The germline V gene encodes CDR1 SGHRS and CDR2 YFSETQ. The V end lost 7 bases, the J end lost 5 bases, and 21 bases lay between the germline ends. The CDR3 is 15 residues long. The DNA for the CDR3 is TGCGCCAGCGTCCCAGAGGCCCCAGGATTGGAGACCCAGTACTTC. Translated, it gives CASVPEAPGLETQYF.

The V and J genes are TRBV20-1 and TRBJ1-2; D is possibly TRBD1 (6 bases). The V end was cut by 0 bases, the J end by 3 bases, with 8 bases between. The length of the CDR3 is 13 residues. Germline CDR1 and CDR2: DFQATT and SNEGSKA (reference sequence). The CDR3 protein is CSAREQGDYGYTF. The CDR3 DNA reads TGCAGTGCTAGAGAACAGGGAGACTATGGCTACACCTTC.

In its sample, this clonotype was seen a few times. An end of the junction does not agree with germline; a read error may underlie this. CDR3 sequence: CASSQDHTGNRPQHF. The CDR3 DNA reads as TGCGCCAGCAGCCAAGATCACACAGGCAATCGGCCCCAGCATTTT. The V call is TRBV4-1, the J call TRBJ1-5; the D gene is possibly TRBD1 (5 bases). The CDR3 length is 15 residues. Germline V gene data show CDR1 as MGHRA and CDR2 as YSYEKL.